These 7 T cell receptor beta chains share one sample of origin, sequenced in a study of blood T cell repertoires in COVID-19. Generated by immunoSEQ multiplex PCR, the TCRdb table keeps only in-frame clones and is missing some. The sample has 110,000 or so clones, 75% to 90% seen once; the top ten hold 7.7%. The sample consisted of peripheral blood. These receptors all come from a human donor in a cohort sampled during active COVID-19.

This clone was seen a single time. This chain joins TRBV19 and TRBJ2-2; 10 positions agree with TRBD2. CDR1 is LNHDA and CDR2 is SQIVND in the germline V gene (reference sequence). The CDR3 totals 17 residues. V shed 9 bases and J 7 bases; nucleotides not matched to a gene: 17. The CDR3 coding sequence is TGTGCCAGCACCGACACTGGGCCTAGCGGGAGACACGGGGAGCTGTTTTTT. It codes for CASTDTGPSGRHGELFF.

The rearrangement uses TRBV18 and TRBJ2-3; a weak D match, TRBD1 (5 bases). Germline CDR1 and CDR2: KGHSH and LQKENI. Trimming took 2 bases from V and 2 from J, leaving 14 bases between them. The CDR3 covers 16 residues. The CDR3 DNA sequence: TGTGCCAGCTCACCAATCGCAAGACAGAACACAGATACGCAGTATTTT. It encodes CASSPIARQNTDTQYF.

V is TRBV19 and J is TRBJ1-1; a weak D match, TRBD1 (6 bases). Between the trimmed V and J ends, which lost 5 bases and 0 bases, there was a span of 10 bases. This CDR3 comprises 14 residues. Germline-derived CDR1 and CDR2 are LNHDA and SQIVND (reference sequence). The CDR3 nucleotides read TGTGCCAGTAGTCGGGGACACCTGAACACTGAAGCTTTCTTT. Translated, it gives CASSRGHLNTEAFF.

The chain links TRBV19 to TRBJ1-2; D gene uncertain. The CDR3 runs 17 residues. In germline, CDR1 is LNHDA, CDR2 SQIVND (reference sequence). Trimming took off 0 bases at V and 4 bases at J, with 18 bases between the two ends. For the CDR3, the DNA is TGTGCCAGTAGTATAGACCCTCCCCGGACGGAGGGCTATGGCTACACCTTC. Its protein product is CASSIDPPRTEGYGYTF.

The chain joins TRBV25-1 to TRBJ1-3; D call uncertain. This CDR3 comprises 17 residues. The germline V gene encodes CDR1 MGHDK and CDR2 SYGVNS. Trimming removed 5 bases at V and 0 bases at J, with 17 bases between. The CDR3 DNA reads as TGTGCCAGCAGTTCTGAGGGCAGCTTTTACTCTGGAAACACCATATATTTT. Residues: CASSSEGSFYSGNTIYF.

V usage is TRBV11-2 and J usage is TRBJ2-5; D possibly corresponds to TRBD2 (6 bases). The CDR3 spans 13 residues. With 6 bases removed from V and 4 bases from J, the gap between germline ends came to 12 bases. Germline V gene lookup returns CDR1 SGHAT and CDR2 FQNNGV. The CDR3 DNA is TGTGCCAGCAGGTCCGGGACTCGAGAGACCCAGTACTTC. Its translation is CASRSGTRETQYF.

The chain recombines TRBV5-1 with TRBJ1-1; unclear D gene. V dropped 3 bases and J dropped 5 bases, with 11 bases sitting between them. The CDR3 contains 13 residues. Germline V gives CDR1 SGHRS, CDR2 YFSETQ. CDR3 sequence (DNA): TGCGCCAGCAGCTCCGTAGTAAGAACTGAAGCTTTCTTT. Amino acid sequence: CASSSVVRTEAFF.